This T cell receptor beta chain was recorded in a study of control samples from healthy donors and cancer patients. In its sample, this clone was seen once. The V gene's germline CDR1 is LNHDA and CDR2 SQIVND (reference sequence). V lost 5 bases to trimming and J lost 7 bases; unmatched junction nucleotides: 9. The CDR3 is made up of 15 amino acids. TCRdb keeps only in-frame clones here, not all; method: immunoSEQ multiplex PCR. The sample records about 29,000 clones, 87% being singletons. The sequence was collected from a female donor with melanoma. The chain carries TRBV19 and TRBJ2-1; 9 nucleotides align to TRBD1. The sample comprised formalin-fixed, paraffin-embedded tissue. The CDR3 DNA follows: TGTGCCAGTAGTCCAATAGGACAGGGGCAGAATGAGCAGTTCTTC. Translating gives CASSPIGQGQNEQFF.